Listed here are 27 T cell receptor beta chains from one sample, sequenced in a study of beta chain features in type 1 diabetes. Findings and caveats of the study: Moderate but significant shortening of TCRB CDR3s was recorded in all four CD4+ subsets from Type 1 diabetes patients.

The whole isolated RNA underwent reverse transcription, so sequencing captured expressed TCRB transcripts. The data were produced by immunoSEQ multiplex PCR, yet TCRdb's version contains in-frame clones alone and is incomplete. The sample has around 25,000 clones; around 68% are singletons. These receptors are not linked to any known antigen. The sequencing input was stem cell memory CD4+ T cells from blood. The receptor set was obtained from a woman aged 40 to 50 with type 1 diabetes.

The chain employs TRBV2 and TRBJ2-5; 7 bases agree with TRBD2. J was trimmed by 5 bases and V by 4 bases; bases with no gene match: 10. CDR1 is SNHLY and CDR2 is FYNNEI in the germline V gene. This CDR3 is 15 amino acids long. The CDR3 DNA reads TGTGCCAGCAGTGTGTCCCCGGCGGGAGAGGAGACCCAGTACTTC. It is translated as CASSVSPAGEETQYF. Looking up the rest from reference TRBV2 and TRBJ2-5 gives the full variable domain: EPEVTQTPSHQVTQMGQEVILRCVPISNHLYFYWYRQILGQKVEFLVSFYNNEISEKSEIFDDQFSVERPDGSNFTLKIRSTKLEDSAMYFCASSVSPAGEETQYFGPGTRLLVL.

In this sample, this clone turned up once. The rearrangement joins TRBV4-1 to TRBJ1-5; D is uncertain. V was shortened by 2 bases and J by 5 bases, with 10 bases between the two germline ends. Germline CDR1 and CDR2: MGHRA and YSYEKL. The CDR3 consists of 14 residues. Written as DNA, the CDR3 is TGCGCCAGCAGCCAACAAGCGGGGTATCAGCCCCAGCATTTT. Its protein is CASSQQAGYQPQHF.

The chain uses TRBV7-2 and TRBJ1-2, with TRBD1 identical over 7 bases. This CDR3 comprises 13 residues. V was pared by 5 bases and J by 5 bases, with 5 bases of the junction left unmatched. The V gene's germline CDR1 is SGHTA and CDR2 FQGNSA. This chain's CDR3 is CASSPDRVYGYTF. Here the CDR3 DNA reads TGTGCCAGCAGCCCAGACAGGGTTTATGGCTACACCTTC.

Only a few counts were recorded for this clone. The chain joins TRBV7-3 to TRBJ2-4, with TRBD1 matching 9 bases. Trimming removed 7 bases from V and 1 base from J; junction bases left unmatched: 23. The CDR3 is 21 residues long. Germline lookup yields CDR1 SGHTA and CDR2 FQGTGA. The CDR3 sequence: CASTRGSRDRVASGAKNIQYF. In DNA form, the CDR3 reads TGTGCCAGCACCCGAGGGAGTCGGGACAGGGTCGCCAGTGGTGCCAAAAACATTCAGTACTTC.

The gene calls are TRBV28 and TRBJ1-1; D gene uncertain. The CDR3 contains 14 residues. The germline gives CDR1 MDHEN, CDR2 SYDVKM. Trimming pared 5 bases from V and 2 bases from J, leaving 12 bases between. The CDR3 DNA is TGTGCCAGCAGTCCCCTGACGGGAAACACTGAAGCTTTCTTT. It yields the protein CASSPLTGNTEAFF.

The chain is built from TRBV6-5 and TRBJ1-1, with TRBD1 matching 8 bases. V lost 2 bases to trimming and J lost 4 bases; unmatched junction nucleotides: 9. This CDR3 has 16 residues. Germline lookup yields CDR1 MNHEY and CDR2 SVGAGI. The chain's CDR3 is CASSYGPGGGGTEAFF. The CDR3 region has the DNA TGTGCCAGCAGTTACGGGCCAGGGGGCGGGGGCACTGAAGCTTTCTTT.

This chain connects TRBV28 to TRBJ1-2; 9 bases agree with TRBD1. The CDR3 is 15 amino acids. The germline gives CDR1 MDHEN, CDR2 SYDVKM. J gave up 4 bases and V 5 bases, and 8 bases lay outside the gene matches. The CDR3 DNA sequence: TGTGCCAGCAGTGCCGAAACAGGGGGCGGCTATGGCTACACCTTC. This gives the protein CASSAETGGGYGYTF.

The CDR3: CSARESYEQYF. CDR3 nucleotides: TGCAGTGCTAGAGAGAGCTACGAGCAGTACTTC. V and J are TRBV20-1 and TRBJ2-7; the D is unclear. There are 11 residues in the CDR3. Germline CDR1 reads DFQATT; CDR2 reads SNEGSKA (reference sequence). Deletions cut 0 bases from V and 3 bases from J, with 3 bases between.

The chain employs TRBV13 and TRBJ1-4; D is unresolved. V lost 5 bases, J lost 8 bases, and 18 bases lay in between. Germline V lookup: CDR1 PRHDT, CDR2 FYEKMQ (reference sequence). This CDR3 region has 15 residues. CDR3 protein: CASSPLGLAREKLFF. DNA for the CDR3: TGTGCCAGCAGCCCACTGGGCCTAGCCCGGGAAAAACTGTTTTTT.

This clone was observed once. This sample also contains other DNA sequences that code for the same CDR3. In DNA, the CDR3 is TGCGCCAGCAGCGGAATCCCTCCGGGACAGGCCCAAGAGACCCAGTACTTC. Protein sequence: CASSGIPPGQAQETQYF. V is TRBV5-1 and J is TRBJ2-5; 8 bases are shared with TRBD1. CDR3 length: 17 amino acids. CDR1 is SGHRS, CDR2 YFSETQ, per germline. Trimming at V came to 4 bases and at J to 1 base, leaving 12 bases not matched to a gene. Filled out from reference TRBV5-1 and TRBJ2-5, the complete variable domain reads KAGVTQTPRYLIKTRGQQVTLSCSPISGHRSVSWYQQTPGQGLQFLFEYFSETQRNKGNFPGRFSGRQFSNSRSEMNVSTLELGDSALYLCASSGIPPGQAQETQYFGPGTRLLVL.

The V gene is TRBV7-2, the J gene TRBJ1-1; 7 bases map to TRBD1. This CDR3 has 11 amino acids. Unmatched junction bases numbered 0, after V lost 3 bases and J lost 8 bases. CDR1 SGHTA and CDR2 FQGNSA come from the germline V gene. In nucleotides, the CDR3 is TGTGCCAGCAGCTTGGACAGGGAAGCTTTCTTT. Amino acid sequence: CASSLDREAFF.

V and J are TRBV4-3 and TRBJ2-2, with D perhaps matching TRBD1 (6 bases). The CDR3 contains 13 residues. The V end lost 5 bases, the J end lost 7 bases, and 11 bases lay between the germline ends. Per the germline V gene, CDR1 is LGHNA and CDR2 is YSLEER. The DNA of the CDR3 is TGCGCCAGCAGCAAACAGGGCTACGGGGAGCTGTTTTTT. The encoded protein is CASSKQGYGELFF.

This clone was found a few times. V usage is TRBV2 and J usage is TRBJ1-5; a possible D gene is TRBD1 (6 bases). The CDR3 is 14 residues long. CDR1 is SNHLY, CDR2 FYNNEI, per germline. V was trimmed by 2 bases and J by 2 bases, leaving 7 bases between them. CDR3 amino acids: CASSEHRGNQPQHF. DNA for the CDR3: TGTGCCAGCAGTGAACACAGGGGCAATCAGCCCCAGCATTTT.

V gene TRBV7-3 combines with J gene TRBJ2-7, with 9 bases matching TRBD2. The CDR3 is 13 residues long. The ends lost 5 bases at V and 7 bases at J; junction bases unmatched: 6. Per germline, CDR1 SGHTA and CDR2 FQGTGA. The CDR3 reads CASSLGLAREQYF. The CDR3 nucleotides are TGTGCCAGCAGCCTTGGACTAGCGAGGGAGCAGTACTTC.

V usage is TRBV7-2 and J usage is TRBJ1-2, with 7 nucleotides matching TRBD1. CDR3 length equals 13 residues. Germline CDR1 SGHTA, CDR2 FQGNSA. The J segment lost 8 bases and the V segment lost 7 bases, leaving 10 bases of the junction unmatched. Here the CDR3 DNA reads TGTGCCAGCACTACCAACAGGGGTTTGGGCTACACCTTC. As protein: CASTTNRGLGYTF.

This clone is a singleton in its sample. The chain links TRBV9 to TRBJ2-7, with a possible D match to TRBD1 (5 bases). V was shortened by 3 bases and J by 1 base, with 8 bases between the two germline ends. This CDR3 is built from 13 residues. The V gene's germline CDR1 is SGDLS and CDR2 YYNGEE. The DNA for the CDR3 is TGTGCCAGCAGCGCCGACAGTTCCTACGAGCAGTACTTC. This codes for CASSADSSYEQYF.

This clone has more than one count but fewer than ten. V usage is TRBV7-2 and J usage is TRBJ2-7, with TRBD2 matching over 7 bases. The CDR3 has 13 residues. Trimming at V came to 5 bases and at J to 5 bases, leaving 6 bases not matched to a gene. The germline gives CDR1 SGHTA, CDR2 FQGNSA. For the CDR3, the DNA is TGTGCCAGCAGCCCGGGGGGAGGGAACGAGCAGTACTTC. It yields the protein CASSPGGGNEQYF.

The V gene is TRBV2, the J gene TRBJ2-7; TRBD1 might be the D (6 bases). V dropped 5 bases and J dropped 1 base, with 12 bases sitting between them. The CDR3 contains 14 residues. The germline CDR1 and CDR2 sequences are SNHLY and FYNNEI. The CDR3 sequence is CASSPRDTSYEQYF. The CDR3 region has the DNA TGTGCCAGCAGTCCCCGGGACACATCCTACGAGCAGTACTTC. The full variable domain, with the rest looked up from reference TRBV2 and TRBJ2-7, is EPEVTQTPSHQVTQMGQEVILRCVPISNHLYFYWYRQILGQKVEFLVSFYNNEISEKSEIFDDQFSVERPDGSNFTLKIRSTKLEDSAMYFCASSPRDTSYEQYFGPGTRLTVT.

The V gene is TRBV6-5, the J gene TRBJ2-2, with TRBD1 matching 9 bases. Trimming cost V 6 bases and J 6 bases; bases outside gene matches: 5. The CDR3 totals 14 residues. Germline-derived CDR1 and CDR2 are MNHEY and SVGAGI. The CDR3 is CASRRTGVAGELFF. The DNA for the CDR3 is TGTGCCAGCAGGAGGACAGGGGTTGCCGGGGAGCTGTTTTTT.

This clone was seen a handful of times. The junction departs from the called germline gene at one end, perhaps through a read error. The chain carries TRBV4-1 and TRBJ1-1; a possible D gene is TRBD1 (6 bases). The CDR3 is 14 residues long. CDR1 is MGHRA and CDR2 is YSYEKL in the germline V gene. CDR3 sequence: CASSQGGGNTEAFF. The CDR3, as DNA: TGTGCCAGCAGCCAAGGGGGGGGGAACACTGAAGCTTTCTTT.

The table lists this clone with a count of one. V gene TRBV5-1 combines with J gene TRBJ1-1; D is possibly TRBD1 (5 bases). The CDR3 contains 12 residues. Germline V CDR1 and CDR2: SGHRS, YFSETQ. V was shortened by 0 bases and J by 8 bases, with 8 bases between the two germline ends. The CDR3 coding sequence is TGCGCCAGCAGCTTGGTCGGGGGGGAAGCTTTCTTT. It specifies CASSLVGGEAFF.

The CDR3 region has the DNA TGTGCCAGCAGCTTGACAGGGGGTTTCTACGAGCAGTACTTC. It specifies CASSLTGGFYEQYF. The chain carries TRBV5-4 and TRBJ2-7, with TRBD1 matching 8 bases. Germline-derived CDR1 and CDR2 are SGHNT and YYREEE (reference sequence). V dropped 1 base and J dropped 3; count of bases not matched to a gene: 3. The CDR3 runs to 14 residues.

This chain links TRBV2 with TRBJ2-2; TRBD1 agrees at 9 bases. V shed 7 bases, J shed 6 bases, and the junction held 6 bases outside the gene matches. This CDR3 is built from 14 residues. In germline, CDR1 is SNHLY, CDR2 FYNNEI. This chain's CDR3 is CASNGQGNAGELFF. CDR3 coding DNA: TGTGCCAGCAATGGACAGGGGAATGCCGGGGAGCTGTTTTTT. Full variable domain (missing parts from reference TRBV2 and TRBJ2-2): EPEVTQTPSHQVTQMGQEVILRCVPISNHLYFYWYRQILGQKVEFLVSFYNNEISEKSEIFDDQFSVERPDGSNFTLKIRSTKLEDSAMYFCASNGQGNAGELFFGEGSRLTVL.

The chain carries TRBV7-2 and TRBJ1-3; D is unclear. With 5 bases removed from V and 1 base from J, the gap between germline ends came to 9 bases. The CDR3 consists of 14 residues. Germline CDR1 SGHTA, CDR2 FQGNSA. The CDR3 coding sequence is TGTGCCAGCAGCCCTCAGGTATCTGGAAACACCATATATTTT. Residues: CASSPQVSGNTIYF.

The genes are TRBV6-6 and TRBJ1-4; maybe TRBD1 (6 bases). CDR3 size: 15 residues. Germline V gene lookup returns CDR1 MNHNY and CDR2 SVGAGI (reference sequence). V was clipped by 4 bases and J by 5 bases, with 14 bases between them. DNA of the CDR3: TGTGCCAGCAGTTCCCTCAGGGGCCCGAATGAAAAACTGTTTTTT. This gives the protein CASSSLRGPNEKLFF.

The gene calls are TRBV5-1 and TRBJ2-1; 7 bases map to TRBD2. CDR3 length equals 13 residues. The ends lost 1 base at V and 6 bases at J; junction bases unmatched: 1. Germline CDR1 and CDR2: SGHRS and YFSETQ. CDR3 protein: CASSLPSGNEQFF. The CDR3, as DNA: TGCGCCAGCAGCTTGCCTAGCGGCAATGAGCAGTTCTTC.

The CDR3 DNA reads as TGTGCCAGCACGTTAGAGAACACTGAAGCTTTCTTT. Its translation: CASTLENTEAFF. The chain carries TRBV19 and TRBJ1-1; D ambiguous. CDR3 length equals 12 residues. The germline CDR1 and CDR2 sequences are LNHDA and SQIVND (reference sequence). V was pared by 9 bases and J by 1 base, with 9 bases between.